This T cell receptor beta chain was sequenced during a study of graft-versus-host responses after intestinal transplantation. Germline V gives CDR1 LGHNA, CDR2 YSLEER. This CDR3 is 15 amino acids long. V gave up 5 bases and J gave up 1 base, with 15 bases separating them. In regard to this clone: Its antigen is unidentified.

Produced via immunoSEQ multiplex PCR; TCRdb's table is partial and in-frame only. Among roughly 120,000 clones, approximately 95% were seen once, and the ten largest hold over 2.5%. The chain recombines TRBV4-3 with TRBJ2-7, with a possible D match to TRBD2 (6 bases). This TCR derives from a human donor who received an intestinal transplant. The source material was unstimulated CD8+ T cells sorted from spleen or lymph node cells, sampled before intestinal transplant. DNA of the CDR3: TGCGCCAGCAGCTCGGGGCTAGCGATTTCCTACGAGCAGTACTTC. Encoded protein: CASSSGLAISYEQYF.